The 29 T cell receptor beta chains below all came from one sample that was sequenced in a study of control samples from healthy donors and cancer patients. Assay: immunoSEQ multiplex PCR; the TCRdb copy retains only in-frame clones and omits some. This table has 100,000 to 150,000 clones, approximately 92% appearing once. The sequenced sample was PBMCs. The receptors originated from an elderly man with head and neck cancer.

For the CDR3, the DNA is TGTGCCAGCAGTTTATGGGGGAGCTCCTACAATGAGCAGTTCTTC. This sequence encodes CASSLWGSSYNEQFF. V and J are TRBV27 and TRBJ2-1, with D tentatively TRBD1 or TRBD2 (5 bases each). Trimming removed 1 base at V and 0 bases at J, with 7 bases between. CDR3 length: 15 residues. Per germline, CDR1 MNHEY and CDR2 SMNVEV (reference sequence).

V and J are TRBV9 and TRBJ1-2, with D perhaps matching TRBD1 (5 bases). CDR3 length equals 15 residues. The germline V and J ends were trimmed by 2 bases and 3 bases, with 14 bases remaining between them. Looked up from germline, CDR1 is SGDLS and CDR2 is YYNGEE. The CDR3 sequence is CASSVGPGADYGYTF. Here the CDR3 DNA reads TGTGCCAGCAGCGTGGGACCCGGGGCGGACTATGGCTACACCTTC.

The CDR3 coding sequence is TGTGCCAGCAGCTTACAGGGGAACACTGAAGCTTTCTTT. Its translation: CASSLQGNTEAFF. V usage is TRBV11-3 and J usage is TRBJ1-1; a weak D match, TRBD1 (5 bases). V was cut by 2 bases and J by 1 base, with 5 bases left in between. The CDR3 is made up of 13 amino acids. The germline V gene encodes CDR1 SGHNT and CDR2 YENEEA.

The rearrangement links TRBV7-9 to TRBJ2-2; D might be TRBD2 (5 bases). The CDR3 totals 16 residues. In germline, CDR1 is SEHNR, CDR2 FQNEAQ (reference sequence). Trimming removed 0 bases from V and 6 bases from J, with 14 bases in between. CDR3 sequence: CASSLAAGVGAGELFF. In DNA form, the CDR3 reads TGTGCCAGCAGCTTAGCTGCGGGTGTGGGCGCCGGGGAGCTGTTTTTT.

Turning to this clone: Its ends do not fully match the called genes, so a read error is possible. This sequence joins TRBV7-9 and TRBJ2-3; tentatively, D is TRBD2 (6 bases). Germline V gene sequence: CDR1 SEHNR, CDR2 FQNEAQ (reference sequence). This CDR3 contains 14 residues. The CDR3 nucleotides are TGTGCCAGCAGCTTAGCCGGGAGCACGGATACGCAGTATTTT. It specifies CASSLAGSTDTQYF.

CDR3 sequence: CASRSGTGGETEAFF. The CDR3 DNA reads TGTGCCAGCAGATCTGGGACAGGGGGCGAAACTGAAGCTTTCTTT. This sequence joins TRBV7-2 and TRBJ1-1, with 12 positions matching TRBD1. Germline CDR1 and CDR2: SGHTA and FQGNSA. CDR3 length equals 15 residues. The junction had 7 bases not matched to a gene; V was cut back by 6 bases and J by 5 bases.

Concerning this clone itself: Other DNA sequences within the sample encode an identical CDR3. V is TRBV5-6 and J is TRBJ2-5; D is ambiguous. V was cut by 0 bases and J by 5 bases, with 2 bases left in between. The germline V gene encodes CDR1 SGHDT and CDR2 YYEEEE. CDR3 size: 11 residues. As DNA, the CDR3 is TGTGCCAGCAGCTTGGCCGAGACCCAGTACTTC. It yields the protein CASSLAETQYF.

Comments on this clone: One end of the junction does not line up with germline, which may come from a read error. The rearrangement joins TRBV9 to TRBJ1-2; 7 bases are a match to TRBD1. Germline-derived CDR1 and CDR2 are SGDLS and YYNGEE. The CDR3 contains 16 residues. CDR3 nucleotide sequence: TGTGCCGGCAGCGTAGTGGGGACAGATGATTCGTATGGCTACACCTTC. Translating gives CAGSVVGTDDSYGYTF.

This chain connects TRBV2 to TRBJ2-1; weak D call: TRBD1 (5 bases). Germline CDR1 reads SNHLY; CDR2 reads FYNNEI. The CDR3 totals 14 residues. Trimming took 7 bases from V and 8 from J, leaving 18 bases between them. The CDR3 nucleotides are TGTGCCAGCATCCGATTACCAGGGTTCCATGAGCAGTTCTTC. It translates to CASIRLPGFHEQFF.

This rearrangement joins TRBV10-2 to TRBJ2-3; TRBD2 matches at 9 bases. Germline V gives CDR1 WSHSY, CDR2 SAAADI. Unmatched junction bases numbered 10, after V lost 4 bases and J lost 8 bases. The CDR3 runs 15 residues. CDR3 in DNA: TGCGCCAGCAGTGGTAGTAGCGGGAGAACCCTTACGCAGTATTTT. This translates into CASSGSSGRTLTQYF.

This clone occurred a few times. This rearrangement joins TRBV5-1 to TRBJ2-1; possibly TRBD1 for D (5 bases). CDR3 length: 15 amino acids. Per germline, CDR1 SGHRS and CDR2 YFSETQ. V lost 0 bases, J lost 7 bases, and 14 bases lay in between. CDR3 region: CASSLVQWGLNEQFF. The CDR3 bases are TGCGCCAGCAGCTTGGTTCAGTGGGGCCTGAATGAGCAGTTCTTC.

This chain connects TRBV11-3 to TRBJ2-5; D not resolved. Trimming took 0 bases from V and 7 from J, leaving 9 bases between them. The germline CDR1 and CDR2 sequences are SGHNT and YENEEA. This CDR3 is built from 13 residues. The CDR3 loop reads CASSLDLLGTQYF. The CDR3, as DNA: TGTGCCAGCAGCTTAGATCTCTTGGGGACCCAGTACTTC. The complete variable domain, with remaining parts taken from reference TRBV11-3 and TRBJ2-5, reads EAGVVQSPRYKIIEKKQPVAFWCNPISGHNTLYWYLQNLGQGPELLIRYENEEAVDDSQLPKDRFSAERLKGVDSTLKIQPAELGDSAVYLCASSLDLLGTQYFGPGTRLLVL.

V is TRBV5-1 and J is TRBJ2-6; TRBD1 matches 7 bases. The CDR3 is 16 amino acids. CDR1 SGHRS and CDR2 YFSETQ come from the germline V gene. Unmatched junction bases numbered 6, after V lost 4 bases and J lost 2 bases. The CDR3 bases are TGCGCCAGCAGCCTCCCAGGGGGTACTGGGGCCAACGTCCTGACTTTC. This gives the protein CASSLPGGTGANVLTF.

The chain is built from TRBV30 and TRBJ2-6; 7 nucleotides align to TRBD2. Unmatched junction bases numbered 10, after V lost 8 bases and J lost 0 bases. The CDR3 is made up of 16 amino acids. CDR1 is GTSNPN, CDR2 SVGIG, per germline (reference sequence). Here the CDR3 DNA reads TGTGCCCTTTCTAGCGGTCCACGCTCTGGGGCCAACGTCCTGACTTTC. This encodes CALSSGPRSGANVLTF.

This chain uses TRBV30 with TRBJ2-7; 7 nucleotides align to TRBD1. J gave up 2 bases and V 2 bases, and 6 bases lay outside the gene matches. Germline lookup yields CDR1 GTSNPN and CDR2 SVGIG (reference sequence). This CDR3 is built from 14 residues. CDR3 sequence (DNA): TGTGCCTGGAGTCCCCGGGACAGAACCTACGAGCAGTACTTC. It translates to CAWSPRDRTYEQYF.

V usage is TRBV19 and J usage is TRBJ2-2; unclear D gene. This CDR3 comprises 14 residues. Trimming removed 2 bases from V and 0 bases from J, with 4 bases in between. CDR1 and CDR2 from the germline V gene are LNHDA and SQIVND (reference sequence). This CDR3 is CASSIQSNTGELFF. The CDR3 bases are TGTGCCAGTAGTATACAGTCGAACACCGGGGAGCTGTTTTTT.

This chain links TRBV11-2 with TRBJ2-3; possibly TRBD1 for D (7 bases). Germline CDR1 reads SGHAT; CDR2 reads FQNNGV. This CDR3 is 14 amino acids long. Between the trimmed V and J ends, which lost 6 bases and 2 bases, there was a span of 12 bases. The CDR3 nucleotides read TGTGCCAGCAGGGGCAGGGGGGACACAGATACGCAGTATTTT. Translation: CASRGRGDTDTQYF.

The V and J genes are TRBV7-6 and TRBJ1-1, with 7 positions matching TRBD1. Germline V lookup: CDR1 SGHVS, CDR2 FNYEAQ. V trimming: 3 bases; J trimming: 3 bases; junction bases outside the gene matches: 1. The CDR3 is 13 residues long. The CDR3 reads CASSLGQYTEAFF. The CDR3 DNA reads as TGTGCCAGCAGCTTGGGACAGTACACTGAAGCTTTCTTT.

The chain uses TRBV2 and TRBJ2-7, with D possibly matching TRBD2 (5 bases). Germline CDR1 is SNHLY and CDR2 is FYNNEI. The CDR3 loop spans 11 amino acids. Trimming left V 6 bases short and J 6 bases short, with 9 bases between. For the CDR3, the DNA is TGTGCCAGCAGACCGGAGGCCGAGCAGTACTTC. This encodes CASRPEAEQYF.

The chain carries TRBV4-1 and TRBJ1-3, with D possibly matching TRBD1 (5 bases). V dropped 4 bases and J dropped 0 bases, with 16 bases sitting between them. CDR1 and CDR2 (germline): MGHRA, YSYEKL. The CDR3 is 17 amino acids. The CDR3 reads CASSPVYGDGSGNTIYF. CDR3 DNA: TGCGCCAGCAGCCCCGTTTATGGGGACGGCTCTGGAAACACCATATATTTT.

The CDR3 DNA reads as TGTGCCAGCAGTGACGGGAGCTCCTACACCGGGGAGCTGTTTTTT. Its protein is CASSDGSSYTGELFF. The chain carries TRBV6-4 and TRBJ2-2, with D possibly TRBD2 on 5 matching bases. CDR1 is MRHNA, CDR2 SNTAGT, per germline. V lost 2 bases and J 3 bases, leaving 10 bases between the germline ends. The CDR3 covers 15 residues.

V and J are TRBV29-1 and TRBJ1-2; D is unclear. The CDR3 has 13 residues. The germline V gene has CDR1 SQVTM and CDR2 ANQGSEA. Trimming shortened V by 3 bases and J by 7 bases, and 15 bases separated the two germline ends. CDR3 sequence reads: CSVDEGRVSGYTF. The CDR3 coding sequence is TGCAGCGTTGACGAGGGCCGGGTATCTGGCTACACCTTC. The variable domain in full, completed from reference TRBV29-1 and TRBJ1-2, reads SAVISQKPSRDICQRGTSLTIQCQVDSQVTMMFWYRQQPGQSLTLIATANQGSEATYESGFVIDKFPISRPNLTFSTLTVSNMSPEDSSIYLCSVDEGRVSGYTFGSGTRLTVV.

This sequence joins TRBV30 and TRBJ2-5, with a tentative D call TRBD2 (6 bases). This CDR3 is 14 amino acids long. The V and J ends lost 5 bases and 4 bases respectively, with 17 bases between them. Germline values: CDR1 GTSNPN, CDR2 SVGIG (reference sequence). As DNA, the CDR3 is TGTGCCTGGGGGGGAGGAGGGGAGCGAGAGACCCAGTACTTC. It codes for CAWGGGGERETQYF.

The CDR3 DNA sequence: TGTGCCAGCAGCACCCGGGCGAACACTGAAGCTTTCTTT. This codes for CASSTRANTEAFF. The rearrangement joins TRBV11-2 to TRBJ1-1; D is unresolved. CDR3 length: 13 residues. Germline values: CDR1 SGHAT, CDR2 FQNNGV. Trimming shortened V by 5 bases and J by 1 base, and 8 bases separated the two germline ends.

V and J are TRBV6-5 and TRBJ2-7; D unresolved. The germline CDR1 and CDR2 sequences are MNHEY and SVGAGI. The CDR3 has 14 residues. The V and J ends lost 8 bases and 0 bases respectively, with 14 bases between them. CDR3 in amino acids: CASGKTVISYEQYF. In DNA, the CDR3 is TGTGCCAGCGGAAAAACAGTGATCTCCTACGAGCAGTACTTC.

The rearrangement joins TRBV30 to TRBJ1-6; the D gene is possibly TRBD1 (5 bases). The CDR3 loop spans 14 amino acids. Germline V gene lookup returns CDR1 GTSNPN and CDR2 SVGIG (reference sequence). Trimming pared 2 bases from V and 7 bases from J, leaving 12 bases between. As DNA, the CDR3 is TGTGCCTGGAGTAAGGGGAACCAAAATTCACCCCTCCACTTT. Encoded protein: CAWSKGNQNSPLHF.

The rearrangement links TRBV4-1 to TRBJ1-2; perhaps TRBD1 as D (5 bases). V lost 0 bases and J lost 8, with 16 bases in between. This CDR3 is built from 15 residues. Germline V lookup: CDR1 MGHRA, CDR2 YSYEKL. The CDR3 loop reads CASSQERPGMMGYTF. DNA of the CDR3: TGCGCCAGCAGCCAAGAACGGCCAGGGATGATGGGCTACACCTTC.

The chain uses TRBV27 and TRBJ2-7, with D uncertain. There are 14 residues in the CDR3. Trimming left V 5 bases short and J 3 bases short, with 14 bases between. Germline CDR1 is MNHEY and CDR2 is SMNVEV (reference sequence). The CDR3 loop reads CASSARLDNYEQYF. The DNA of the CDR3 is TGTGCCAGCAGTGCCCGCCTGGATAACTACGAGCAGTACTTC.

V gene TRBV19 combines with J gene TRBJ1-4, with D uncertain. Germline assignment: CDR1 LNHDA and CDR2 SQIVND (reference sequence). Trimming took off 2 bases at V and 4 bases at J, with 8 bases between the two ends. This CDR3 is 14 amino acids long. The CDR3 DNA sequence: TGTGCCAGTAGTATAACGGGGATTAATGAAAAACTGTTTTTT. Translated, it gives CASSITGINEKLFF.